This TCR beta chain was captured by sequencing in a study of read filtering for tumor transcriptome and immune sequencing. Study background: Mean patient age was approximately 66 years, range roughly 40 to 85; around 17 male, 12 to 15 female. Per sample, TCR-region reads ranged about 4.05 to 11 million by IR-seq, about 80 to 1,400 by RNA-seq.

The V and J ends lost 6 bases and 4 bases respectively, with 10 bases between them. Germline CDR1 DFQATT, CDR2 SNEGSKA (reference sequence). CDR3 length: 12 amino acids. The sample holds many counts of this clonotype. From 300 to 450 ng of RNA, a library with molecular barcoded alpha/delta and beta/gamma adaptors was made. TCRdb recomputed calls from the reads with MiXCR, one row per CDR3 protein. The sample holds about 130,000 distinct CDR3 sequences; 10% to 15% are singletons and the top ten take 11%. The genes are TRBV20-1 and TRBJ1-3; D uncertain. The receptor comes from a donor at least 40 years old with multiple myeloma. The sequencing sample was made of a population of CD138-negative cells sorted from bone marrow. This chain's CDR3 is CSADFRGNTIYF. DNA of the CDR3: TGCAGTGCGGACTTCCGGGGAAACACCATATATTTT.